The rows below give T cell receptor beta chains drawn from one sample of a study of shared clonotypes between healthy human individuals. Some clones are missing from TCRdb's copy, which holds only in-frame ones; the method was immunoSEQ multiplex PCR. The sample shows some 500,000 clones, 75% to 80% of them seen only once. Material for sequencing was PBMCs. Receptors originate from a woman between 40 and 55 years old in good health. Some clones in this sample may be carry-over from other donors' samples. Both conserved end residues are part of each CDR3. The D gene is left open where the match is weak. Only some rows state a clone size, as once, few, many or a class for expanded clones.

>TRBV4-1|.|.|TRBJ2-7
TGCGCCAGCAGCCAAGTAGGAAGCCTTCGCGAGCAGTACTTC
CASSQVGSLREQYF
>TRBV7-9|TRBD1|.|TRBJ1-1
TGTGCCAGCAGCCCACGTCCCGGGACAGGGCGAGACACTGAAGCTTTCTTT
CASSPRPGTGRDTEAFF
>TRBV2|TRBD2|.|TRBJ2-7
TGTGCCAGCAGCCTAGCGGGAGCATCCGAGCAGTACTTC
CASSLAGASEQYF
>TRBV23-1|.|many|TRBJ2-2
TGCGCCAGCAGTCCGCGACAGAACACCGGGGAGCTGTTTTTT
CASSPRQNTGELFF
>TRBV5-1|.|few|TRBJ1-1
TGCGCCAGCAGCTTGGCGGGACTAAGTGAAGCTTTCTTT
CASSLAGLSEAFF
>TRBV18|.|.|TRBJ2-1
TGTGCCAGCTCACCGGGGCGTCGGAATGAGCAGTTCTTC
CASSPGRRNEQFF
>TRBV7-6|.|.|TRBJ2-2
TGTGCCAGCAGCTTAGGAGGTGGCGACAGGCCGAACACCGGGGAGCTGTTTTTT
CASSLGGGDRPNTGELFF
>TRBV5-1|TRBD1|.|TRBJ2-1
TGCGCCAGCAGCTTGGTGACAGGGGGATACAATGAGCAGTTCTTC
CASSLVTGGYNEQFF
>TRBV28|.|.|TRBJ2-7
TGTGCCAGCAGCGTTAGGCGAACAGGGAACGAGCAGTACTTC
CASSVRRTGNEQYF
>TRBV28|.|.|TRBJ2-1
TGTGCCAGCAGCCTATCCGGGGGCACAGGAGGGGCGGATGAGCAGTTCTTC
CASSLSGGTGGADEQFF
>TRBV5-1|.|.|TRBJ2-2
TGCGCCAGCAGCCCGGAAAACACCGGGGAGCTGTTTTTT
CASSPENTGELFF
>TRBV25-1|.|.|TRBJ1-2
TGTGCCAGCAGTGCACACAACAGGGCGTCTGGCTACACCTTC
CASSAHNRASGYTF
>TRBV7-2|.|once|TRBJ1-5
TGTGCCAGCAGCCCACAGGGTTGGGGTCAGCCCCAGCATTTT
CASSPQGWGQPQHF
>TRBV5-4|TRBD2|.|TRBJ2-1
TGTGCCAGCAGCCTGACTAGCGGGGCCTACAATGAGCAGTTCTTC
CASSLTSGAYNEQFF
>TRBV6-6|.|.|TRBJ2-1
TGTGCCAGCAGTCCCCCAGGGAGTGGATCCTACAATGAGCAGTTCTTC
CASSPPGSGSYNEQFF
>TRBV7-8|TRBD2|.|TRBJ2-1
TGTGCCAGCAGCTTAAGGGGGATGGCGGGAGGCAGGCAGGGCAATGAGCAGTTCTTC
CASSLRGMAGGRQGNEQFF
>TRBV28|.|.|TRBJ2-7
TGTGCCAGCAGTTTAACCCAGGGTGACGAGCAGTACTTC
CASSLTQGDEQYF
>TRBV5-1|.|.|TRBJ2-3
TGCGCCAGCAGCTTAGGGGGATACACAGATACGCAGTATTTT
CASSLGGYTDTQYF
>TRBV5-4|.|.|TRBJ2-1
TGTGCCAGCAGCTTAGGACTGTCTTACAATGAGCAGTTCTTC
CASSLGLSYNEQFF
>TRBV4-2|TRBD1|once|TRBJ1-3
TGTGCCAGCAGCCAAGGCCGGGACAGCGGAAACACCATATATTTT
CASSQGRDSGNTIYF
>TRBV28|.|.|TRBJ2-7
TGTGCCAGCAGTTTCGACCCCCAACACGAGCAGTACTTC
CASSFDPQHEQYF
>TRBV29-1|TRBD1|.|TRBJ1-2
TGCAGCGTAGAAGGGACAGGGAGACCGCTTTCAAACTATGGCTACACCTTC
CSVEGTGRPLSNYGYTF
>TRBV27|.|.|TRBJ2-7
TGTGCCAGCAGTGCTCTAGGATCGAAAGACTACGAGCAGTACTTC
CASSALGSKDYEQYF
>TRBV30|TRBD1|.|TRBJ1-2
TGTGCCTGGAGTGCAATGACAGGGGCTGGTGACTATGGCTACACCTTC
CAWSAMTGAGDYGYTF
>TRBV7-9|.|.|TRBJ2-7
TGTGCCAGCAGCTTAGGGGACACGAAAACCTACGAGCAGTACTTC
CASSLGDTKTYEQYF
>TRBV7-9|TRBD2|.|TRBJ2-3
TGTGCCAGCAGCTTAGCCCTAGCGGGGACCACAGATACGCAGTATTTT
CASSLALAGTTDTQYF
>TRBV2|TRBD1|few|TRBJ1-1
TGTGCCAGCAGGTTTTCCCGTGGGACAGGGGGCGCGACCGGTGACACTGAAGCTTTCTTT
CASRFSRGTGGATGDTEAFF
>TRBV6-5|.|.|TRBJ1-4
TGTGCCAGCAGTTACTCTGAGGGTAATGAAAAACTGTTTTTT
CASSYSEGNEKLFF
>TRBV5-1|.|.|TRBJ2-5
TGCGCCAGCAGCCCGAGGAGGGGGCCTCAAGAGACCCAGTACTTC
CASSPRRGPQETQYF
>TRBV4-1|.|.|TRBJ2-7
TGCGCCAGCAGCCAAGTGGATCCCCTACCGGGACAGCAGTACTTC
CASSQVDPLPGQQYF
>TRBV5-1|.|once|TRBJ1-1
TGCGCCAGCAGCGTTGCTCAGGTTGGGAACACTGAAGCTTTCTTT
CASSVAQVGNTEAFF